This TCR beta chain was obtained from a study of CXCR3-negative and CXCR3-positive naive CD8 T cells. Overall study results and limits: Similar TRBV-TRBJ usage was seen in naive cells (both CXCR3-negative and CXCR3-positive), but memory cells differed.

This CDR3 has 16 amino acids. From germline, CDR1 is MDHEN and CDR2 SYDVKM. UMI labels and 5' RACE were used to prepare the TRB cDNA libraries. TCRdb reanalyzed the 5' RACE reads, giving one entry per CDR3 protein sequence and no DNA. Recorded for this sample: around 50,000 distinct CDR3 sequences. Turning to this clonotype: Its antigen remains unknown.

This TCR derives from a human donor in good health. Some clones in this sample may be carry-over from other donors' samples. The chain carries TRBV28 and TRBJ2-7; the D call from TCRdb, TRBD2, cannot be confirmed without DNA. Source material: naive CXCR3- CD8+ T cells from blood. Subset given: CD45RO-CCR7+CD27+CD95- naive CD8+ T cells lacking CXCR3 (TNR3-). This CDR3 is CASTERTEQYSYEQYF.